The present TCR beta chain was sequenced within a study of shared clonotypes between healthy human individuals. Study-level findings and limits: Around 4.9% of naive CD4 clonotypes were shared across four donors. The study sampled only blood, and tissue repertoires likely differ.

Of note for this clone: No antigen is known for it.

The V gene lost 5 bases and the J gene lost 5 bases, with 15 bases spanning the gap. Germline values: CDR1 MNHEY, CDR2 SMNVEV (reference sequence). CDR3 length: 15 residues. Sequenced by immunoSEQ multiplex PCR; TCRdb stores in-frame clones only, minus some. The sample comprises about 2 million clones, about 95% of which are singletons, and 0.9% to 1.3% rests with the top ten. Naive CD8 cells were CD45RO-negative, positively selected for CCR7, excluding terminally differentiated effector memory CD45RA+ cells. Adult donors, all healthy and HIV-negative, had no recent acute infections or vaccinations. This chain links TRBV27 with TRBJ2-2; tentative D call: TRBD2 (6 bases). This TCR was recovered from a man in his late teens or twenties in good health. Specimen: naive CD8+ T cells sorted from blood. The CDR3 sequence: CASSLLASSTGELFF. The DNA for the CDR3 is TGTGCCAGCAGTCTTCTAGCGTCGAGTACCGGGGAGCTGTTTTTT.